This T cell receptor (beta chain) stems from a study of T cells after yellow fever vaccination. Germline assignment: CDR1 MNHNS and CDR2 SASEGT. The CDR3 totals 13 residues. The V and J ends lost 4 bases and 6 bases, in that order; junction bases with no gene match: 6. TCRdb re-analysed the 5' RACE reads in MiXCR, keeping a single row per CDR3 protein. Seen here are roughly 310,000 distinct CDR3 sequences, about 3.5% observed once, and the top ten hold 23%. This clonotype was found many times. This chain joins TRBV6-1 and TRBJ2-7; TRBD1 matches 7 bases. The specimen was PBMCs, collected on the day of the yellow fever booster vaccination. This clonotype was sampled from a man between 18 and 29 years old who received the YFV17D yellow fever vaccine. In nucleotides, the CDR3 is TGTGCCAGCAGTGCAGCGACAGGGTCCGAGCAGTACTTC. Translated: CASSAATGSEQYF.